The TCR beta chain described here comes from a study of OX40 agonist ivuxolimab in advanced cancers. On the study more broadly: Of mixed ages from about 23 to 85 and averaging about 65 years, the group was 65% to 85% male. Findings and limits, study-wide: Clones of CD4+ and CD8+ blood T cells grew by week 6 at doses of 0.1 to 3.0 mg/kg.

Sequencing used immunoSEQ multiplex PCR; TCRdb keeps in-frame clones, though not all of them. The sample lists just over 80,000 clones, over 75% occurring once. This clone was recorded a few times. The target antigen is unknown. On cycle 4 day 1 and cycle 7 day 1, as well as at baseline, blood was sampled. This CDR3 comprises 13 residues. Germline CDR1 and CDR2: SGHTA and FQGNSA. V shed 0 bases and J shed 1 base, with 3 bases lying between them. J is TRBJ1-1 and V is TRBV7-2; D ambiguous. Specimen: CD4+ or CD8+ T cells sorted from blood, collected in a trial of the OX40 agonist ivuxolimab. The clonotype comes from an adult with an advanced solid tumor such as melanoma, head and neck, liver or kidney cancer. CDR3 DNA: TGTGCCAGCAGCTTAGCGCCGAACACTGAAGCTTTCTTT. Encoded protein: CASSLAPNTEAFF.